The TCR beta chain described here comes from a study of molecular identifiers for immune sequencing clone quantification. Whole-study findings and limits: Sizes of clones that are highly expanded could be underestimated (if identical TCR molecules share a barcode).

TCRdb ran MiXCR on the PCR reads and lists one entry per CDR3 protein. The sample includes hundreds of thousands of distinct CDR3 sequences, about 20% of them seen just once. This clonotype was observed many times. Antigen unknown. The authors gated naive CD8 T cells as CD8+CD4-CCR7+CD45RA+ for sorting. This CDR3 comprises 16 residues. CDR1 and CDR2 (germline): SGHDT, YYEEEE. V shed 2 bases and J 4 bases; nucleotides not matched to a gene: 8. Sequencing was performed on naive CD8+ T cells from blood, with Jurkat cell RNA spiked in. As for subset: FACS-sorted CD8+CD4-CCR7+CD45RA+ naive T cells. The TCR was taken from a human donor in good health. Some libraries in this study had Jurkat cell RNA spiked in. This rearrangement joins TRBV5-6 to TRBJ2-7; 11 nucleotides line up with TRBD2. CDR3 in DNA: TGTGCCAGCAGCTTTGGGGGACTAGCGGACGAATACGAGCAGTACTTC. Translating it yields CASSFGGLADEYEQYF.